This passage covers 9 T cell receptor beta chains from one sample sequenced in a study of blood T cell repertoires in COVID-19. Libraries were prepared by immunoSEQ multiplex PCR; TCRdb keeps only in-frame clonotypes and omits some of them. Of approximately 150,000 clones detected, 88% appear once; the ten largest clones hold approximately 2.5%. The sample consisted of peripheral blood. Receptor source: a human donor with COVID-19, enrolled during active disease. The donor label of this sample is uncertain.

CDR3 in DNA: TGTGCCAGCAGTGAAACTTATGACAGCATCAGAAACACCATATATTTT. Its translation: CASSETYDSIRNTIYF. V usage is TRBV6-1 and J usage is TRBJ1-3, with D possibly being TRBD1 (5 bases). The CDR3 is 16 residues long. Germline CDR1 reads MNHNS; CDR2 reads SASEGT. V lost 2 bases and J lost 5, with 16 bases in between.

The chain joins TRBV10-2 to TRBJ1-4, with D possibly being TRBD1 (6 bases). The CDR3 contains 15 residues. Looked up from germline, CDR1 is WSHSY and CDR2 is SAAADI. V was shortened by 6 bases and J by 0 bases, with 11 bases between the two germline ends. The CDR3 region is CASRIGTPTNEKLFF. CDR3 DNA: TGCGCCAGCAGAATCGGGACACCAACTAATGAAAAACTGTTTTTT.

The rearrangement uses TRBV10-3 and TRBJ2-4, with D possibly TRBD1 on 5 matching bases. There are 15 residues in the CDR3. Per germline, CDR1 ENHRY and CDR2 SYGVKD. V dropped 0 bases and J dropped 6 bases, with 12 bases sitting between them. The CDR3 reads CAISESWGQGNIQYF. The CDR3 DNA reads TGTGCCATCAGTGAGTCATGGGGTCAGGGAAACATTCAGTACTTC.

V gene TRBV3-1 (or the pseudogene TRBV3-2) combines with J gene TRBJ2-1, with unresolved D. The V end lost 5 bases, the J end lost 9 bases, and 14 bases lay between the germline ends. The CDR3 is 13 amino acids. Germline CDR1 and CDR2: LGHDT and YNNKEL (reference sequence). CDR3 in amino acids: CASSLSGRSEQFF. The CDR3 coding sequence is TGTGCCAGCAGCTTAAGTGGGCGATCTGAGCAGTTCTTC.

The rearrangement links TRBV7-3 to TRBJ2-5; D may be TRBD1 (6 bases). The CDR3 is 14 residues long. V gave up 5 bases and J gave up 4 bases, with 14 bases separating them. Germline CDR1 and CDR2: SGHTA and FQGTGA. The CDR3 sequence is CASSEAPGAETQYF. As DNA, the CDR3 is TGTGCCAGCAGCGAGGCCCCAGGGGCAGAGACCCAGTACTTC.

This chain joins TRBV9 and TRBJ1-4; D is perhaps TRBD1 (5 bases). The V and J ends lost 1 base and 2 bases respectively, with 6 bases between them. Germline values: CDR1 SGDLS, CDR2 YYNGEE. This CDR3 is built from 14 residues. The DNA of the CDR3 is TGTGCCAGCAGCGTACGGGGGACTAATGAAAAACTGTTTTTT. Translation: CASSVRGTNEKLFF. Combining the CDR3 with reference TRBV9 and TRBJ1-4 gives the whole variable domain DSGVTQTPKHLITATGQRVTLRCSPRSGDLSVYWYQQSLDQGLQFLIQYYNGEERAKGNILERFSAQQFPDLHSELNLSSLELGDSALYFCASSVRGTNEKLFFGSGTQLSVL.

V gene TRBV25-1 combines with J gene TRBJ1-3; D is uncertain. The CDR3 spans 13 residues. Deletions cut 6 bases from V and 4 bases from J, with 10 bases between. The germline gives CDR1 MGHDK, CDR2 SYGVNS. CDR3 loop: CASSPPGGNTIYF. For the CDR3, the DNA is TGTGCCAGCAGCCCTCCAGGAGGAAACACCATATATTTT. The whole variable domain, remainder taken from reference TRBV25-1 and TRBJ1-3, is EADIYQTPRYLVIGTGKKITLECSQTMGHDKMYWYQQDPGMELHLIHYSYGVNSTEKGDLSSESTVSRIRTEHFPLTLESARPSHTSQYLCASSPPGGNTIYFGEGSWLTVV.

This chain uses TRBV27 with TRBJ2-5; 10 nucleotides match TRBD2. There are 15 residues in the CDR3. CDR1 is MNHEY, CDR2 SMNVEV, per germline (reference sequence). Trimming cost V 2 bases and J 4 bases; bases outside gene matches: 4. The CDR3: CASSLTAGGPETQYF. As DNA, the CDR3 is TGTGCCAGCAGTTTAACAGCGGGGGGGCCAGAGACCCAGTACTTC.

The J gene is TRBJ2-3, the V gene TRBV11-2; a possible D gene is TRBD1 (5 bases). This CDR3 has 13 amino acids. The V and J ends lost 5 bases and 6 bases respectively, with 12 bases between them. Per the germline V gene, CDR1 is SGHAT and CDR2 is FQNNGV. The CDR3 DNA reads TGTGCCAGCAGCAACCCAGGGTCCGATACGCAGTATTTT. This gives the protein CASSNPGSDTQYF.